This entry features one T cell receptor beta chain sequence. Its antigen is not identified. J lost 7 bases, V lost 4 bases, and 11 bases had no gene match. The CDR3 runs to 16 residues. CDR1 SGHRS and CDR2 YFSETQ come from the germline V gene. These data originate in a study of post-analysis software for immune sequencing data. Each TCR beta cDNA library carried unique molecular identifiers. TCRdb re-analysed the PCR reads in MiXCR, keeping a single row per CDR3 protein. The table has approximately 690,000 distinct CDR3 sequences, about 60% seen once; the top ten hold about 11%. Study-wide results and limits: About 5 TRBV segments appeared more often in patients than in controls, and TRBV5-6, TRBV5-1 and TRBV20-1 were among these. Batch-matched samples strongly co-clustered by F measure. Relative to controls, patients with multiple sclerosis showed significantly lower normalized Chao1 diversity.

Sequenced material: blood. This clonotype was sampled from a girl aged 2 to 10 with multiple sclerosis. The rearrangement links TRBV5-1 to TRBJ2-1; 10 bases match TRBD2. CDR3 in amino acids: CASSTPLAGGANEQFF. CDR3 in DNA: TGCGCCAGCAGCACGCCCTTAGCGGGAGGAGCTAATGAGCAGTTCTTC.